The clone carrying this TCR beta chain was seen once. The same CDR3 also results from other DNA sequences found in this sample. The CDR3 totals 12 residues. V lost 1 base to trimming and J lost 6 bases, with 7 bases between them. Germline loops: CDR1 GTSNPN, CDR2 SVGIG (reference sequence). In the study's own analysis: Estimation of nucleated cell counts relied on the amplification of reference gene primers. Clones were sequenced by immunoSEQ multiplex PCR, and TCRdb holds only the in-frame ones, with some missing. V, J and clone size are those of that table, while D and trimming were read from the DNA. Of over 450,000 clones in the sample, 89% were seen once. The data stem from a study of blood T cell repertoires in COVID-19. Study details: T cells, B-cell-depleted T cells, or PBMCs provided the cDNA or gDNA that served as material.

The Seattle patients, enrolled during active infection, were followed longitudinally. The chain is built from TRBV30 and TRBJ2-1; D gene unclear. The clonotype was recovered from a man aged 18 to 29 with COVID-19, enrolled during active disease. The specimen was peripheral blood. CDR3 sequence (DNA): TGTGCCTGGAGTGCAACAGTCAATGAGCAGTTCTTC. Protein product: CAWSATVNEQFF.